Included here is one TCR beta chain sequence, with context. The target antigen is unknown. One end of the junction does not line up with germline, which may come from a read error. This entry is derived from a study of tumor-infiltrating lymphocytes in primary liver carcinoma. The overall study: Samples yielded about 3.65 to 8 million productive TCRbeta reads, similar across tissue types.

The CDR3 is made up of 13 amino acids. Per the germline V gene, CDR1 is SGHKS and CDR2 is YYEKEE (reference sequence). Whole-study findings and limits: Between tumor regions, pairs overlapped more than tumor-adjacent and tumor-blood pairs did.

Constant-region priming of 500 ng total RNA yielded TCR beta cDNA. Generation of the TCR beta libraries relied on three nested multiplex PCR rounds using slightly modified ARM-PCR. Forward primers for TRBV1-TRBV30 and a C-beta reverse primer served the first two PCR rounds, at about 10 cycles each. One entry per CDR3 protein, called by TCRdb with MiXCR from the multiplex PCR reads. The data hold 70,000 to 85,000 distinct CDR3 sequences, with about two thirds observed a single time. Scientists recovered RNA and DNA together from roughly 18-30 mg of unsorted bulk tissue. All tumor specimens exceeded 75% viable tumor cells.

This TCR came from a woman aged 55-75 years with primary liver carcinoma and hepatitis B virus infection. The J gene is TRBJ1-1, the V gene TRBV5-5, with a weak D call TRBD1 (5 bases). The sequenced material came from liver tumor tissue from sampling region 4. Subset denoted: tumor region T4, right-lateral pole. The CDR3 here is CASSSTSDTEVFF. CDR3 bases: TGTGCCAGCAGCTCAACATCGGACACTGAAGTTTTCTTT.